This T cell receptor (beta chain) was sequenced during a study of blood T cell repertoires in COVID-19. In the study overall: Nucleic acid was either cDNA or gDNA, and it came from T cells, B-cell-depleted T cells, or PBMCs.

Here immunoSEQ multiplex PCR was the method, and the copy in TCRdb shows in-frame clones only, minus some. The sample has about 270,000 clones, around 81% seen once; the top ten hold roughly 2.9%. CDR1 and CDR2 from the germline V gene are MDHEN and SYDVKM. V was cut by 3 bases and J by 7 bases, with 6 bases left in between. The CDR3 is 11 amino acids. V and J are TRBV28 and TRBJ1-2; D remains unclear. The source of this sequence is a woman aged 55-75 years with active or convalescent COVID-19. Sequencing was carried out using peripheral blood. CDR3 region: CASSFLRGYTF. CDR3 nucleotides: TGTGCCAGCAGTTTCCTACGTGGCTACACCTTC.